This is a list of T cell receptor beta chains from one sample in a study of regulatory T cells in long-lasting Graves disease. TCRdb reprocessed the multiplex PCR reads with MiXCR, giving one entry per CDR3 protein. The sample lists 400,000 to 500,000 distinct CDR3 sequences; 15% were seen once. This same sample was also part of a study on T cells in Graves' hyperthyroidism and ophthalmopathy.

Here the sequenced sample was peripheral blood mononuclear cells (PBMCs), taken at new diagnosis, from a patient treated with antithyroid drugs. These receptors all stem from a woman aged 40 to 50 with Graves disease. CDR3s include the opening cysteine and the closing phenylalanine or tryptophan. Fields, in order: D gene, V gene, CDR3 length, J gene, clone size, CDR3 DNA, CDR3 protein. The D gene is left open where the match is weak. Clone size appears in some rows only: once, few, many, or a class for an expanded clone.

NA	TRBV28	16	TRBJ2-1	many	TGTGCCAGCCGACCCCAGACCAGGATTAGGAACAATGAGCAGTTCTTC	CASRPQTRIRNNEQFF
NA	TRBV9	13	TRBJ2-7	many	TGTGCCAGCAGCGACTCGGTCGGTGACGAGCAGTACTTC	CASSDSVGDEQYF
NA	TRBV19	14	TRBJ2-7	many	TGTGCCAGTAGTATGAACACCCAGGCCTACGAGCAGTACTTC	CASSMNTQAYEQYF
NA	TRBV28	16	TRBJ2-3	NA	TGTGCCAGCAGTTTATTCAGGGGACGGAGCACAGATACGCAGTATTTT	CASSLFRGRSTDTQYF
NA	TRBV7-6	15	TRBJ2-7	many	TGTGCCAGCAGCTTAGAACAGGGTCGCCGAAACGAGCAGTACTTC	CASSLEQGRRNEQYF
NA	TRBV18	14	TRBJ1-2	few	TGTGCCAGCTCACCACGGTCGCAGTCCTATGGCTACACCTTC	CASSPRSQSYGYTF
NA	TRBV7-8	14	TRBJ2-1	many	TGTGCCAGCAGCTTAGGCCCCACTCCAAATGAGCAGTTCTTC	CASSLGPTPNEQFF
TRBD2	TRBV6-1	18	TRBJ2-1	few	TGTGCCAGCACCAAACTAGCGGGAGGCTGGAGCTCCTACAATGAGCAGTTCTTC	CASTKLAGGWSSYNEQFF
NA	TRBV14	15	TRBJ2-7	many	TGTGCCAGCAGTACTACGGGACGAGGCCGCCTCGAGCAGTACTTC	CASSTTGRGRLEQYF
NA	TRBV11-3	13	TRBJ1-4	many	TGTGCCAGCAGCGGCCGGGACTTGTATCGTCTGTTTTTT	CASSGRDLYRLFF
NA	TRBV5-1	13	TRBJ2-2	NA	TGCGCCAGCAGCCCTACGGGGTACGGGGAGCTGTTTTTT	CASSPTGYGELFF
TRBD1	TRBV28	15	TRBJ2-1	many	TGTGCCAGCAGTTTATCATGGGACAGGGACAATGAGCAGTTCTTC	CASSLSWDRDNEQFF
NA	TRBV2	13	TRBJ2-7	many	TGTGCCAGCAGGAGGGACCCTACCTACGAGCAGTACTTC	CASRRDPTYEQYF
NA	TRBV7-8	17	TRBJ2-2	many	TGTGCCAGCAGCTTAAACCGGCGGGGCCTGAGAGCGGGGGAGCTGTTTTTT	CASSLNRRGLRAGELFF
NA	TRBV4-1	13	TRBJ2-7	few	TGCGCCAGCAGCCAGGTATTGAGCACCGAGCAGTACTTC	CASSQVLSTEQYF
NA	TRBV11-3	13	TRBJ2-7	many	TGTGCCAGCAGCTCACAGGGCAGTTACGAGCAGTACTTC	CASSSQGSYEQYF
NA	TRBV12-3/TRBV12-4	11	TRBJ2-7	many	TGTGCCAGCAGTCGCATAGACGAGCAGTACTTC	CASSRIDEQYF
NA	TRBV6-1	12	TRBJ1-2	many	TGTGCCAGCAGTGGACAGAACTATGGCTACACCTTC	CASSGQNYGYTF
NA	TRBV2	15	TRBJ1-2	many	TGTGCCAGCAGGGCAGGCCATGCTCCTAACTATGGCTACACCTTC	CASRAGHAPNYGYTF
NA	TRBV11-1	15	TRBJ2-1	many	TGTGCCAGCAGCTTCGAACAGGGAACCCGCAATGAGCAGTTCTTC	CASSFEQGTRNEQFF
TRBD1	TRBV5-1	16	TRBJ1-2	many	TGCGCCAGCAGCCCAGCCAGGGGACAGGGAGACTATGGCTACACCTTC	CASSPARGQGDYGYTF
TRBD1	TRBV12-3/TRBV12-4	13	TRBJ1-2	NA	TGTGCCAGCAGCAACAGGGGGCACTATGGCTACACCTTC	CASSNRGHYGYTF
TRBD2	TRBV7-9	16	TRBJ2-7	NA	TGTGCCAGCAGCTTAAGTCTGGGACTAGCGGCCTACGAGCAGTACTTC	CASSLSLGLAAYEQYF
TRBD2	TRBV29-1	13	TRBJ2-1	many	TGCAGCGTTGAGAGCGGGAGTCGGAATGAGCAGTTCTTC	CSVESGSRNEQFF
NA	TRBV6-2/TRBV6-3	13	TRBJ2-7	many	TGTGCCAGCACGTCGGGAGCCCCCTACGAGCAGTACTTC	CASTSGAPYEQYF